This TCR beta chain is from a study of Tregs in tolerant kidney transplant recipients. This CDR3 region has 15 residues. Measured with immunoSEQ multiplex PCR; TCRdb has only the in-frame clones, and not every one. This table holds under 90,000 clones, 91% found once. In this sample, this clone turned up once. Mixed chimerism was transient after nonmyeloablative marrow transplants from related graft donors. Material: CD4+ T cells from blood (PBMCs), obtained 24 months after the transplant. This chain links TRBV21-1 with TRBJ1-3. TRBV21-1 is listed as a pseudogene. The receptor comes from a human patient who received a combined kidney and bone marrow transplant. Some of the T cells may derive from the graft donor. CDR3 DNA sequence: TGTGCCAGCAGCAAACCGTCCGGCTCTGGAAACACCATATATTTT. It codes for CASSKPSGSGNTIYF.